This T cell receptor beta chain appears in the sequencing data of a study of tumour-infiltrating T cells in Burkitt lymphoma. On the study more broadly: The Burkitt lymphoma cohort spanned all epidemiological subtypes. Productive clonality predicted overall and progression-free survival. Study-wide findings and caveats: Many Burkitt lymphoma patients shared several public clonotypes.

This clone was picked up a small number of times. Its target is not known. Profiled with immunoSEQ multiplex PCR; TCRdb holds only in-frame clones, not every one. The table shows about 2,000 clones, with around 16% occurring only once. The CDR3 length is 14 residues. Trimming removed 1 base at V and 4 bases at J, with 10 bases between. Germline CDR1 and CDR2: SGHRS and YFSETQ. The sequence derives from a human donor with relapsed Burkitt lymphoma. The chain is built from TRBV5-1 and TRBJ2-3; D possibly corresponds to TRBD2 (5 bases). Material: tumor tissue from a relapse. CDR3 amino acids: CASSLRGQPDTQYF. In nucleotides, the CDR3 is TGCGCCAGCAGCTTGAGAGGGCAACCAGATACGCAGTATTTT.